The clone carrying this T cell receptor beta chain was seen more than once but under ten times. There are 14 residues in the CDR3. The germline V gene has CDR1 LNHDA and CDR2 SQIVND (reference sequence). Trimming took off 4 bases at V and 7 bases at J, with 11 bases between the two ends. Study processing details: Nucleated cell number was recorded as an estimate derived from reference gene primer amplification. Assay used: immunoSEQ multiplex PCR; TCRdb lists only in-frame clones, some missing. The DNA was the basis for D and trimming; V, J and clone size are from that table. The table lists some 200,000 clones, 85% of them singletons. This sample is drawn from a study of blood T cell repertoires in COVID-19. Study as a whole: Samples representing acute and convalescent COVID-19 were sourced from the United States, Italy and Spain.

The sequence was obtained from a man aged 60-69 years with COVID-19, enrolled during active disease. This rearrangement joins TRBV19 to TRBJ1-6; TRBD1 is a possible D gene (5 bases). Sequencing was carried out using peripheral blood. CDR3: CASSTGRENSPLHF. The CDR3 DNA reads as TGTGCCAGTAGTACAGGGCGAGAAAATTCACCCCTCCACTTT.